This is a list of T cell receptor beta chains from one sample in a study of blood T cell repertoires in COVID-19. Only in-frame clones appear in the TCRdb table, and some are missing; sequencing was by immunoSEQ multiplex PCR. The sample yields around 88,000 clones, 90% seen once. Sequences were obtained from peripheral blood. Every receptor here comes from a man aged 60 to 75 with acute or convalescent COVID-19. Each CDR3 is given with its conserved first and last residue. D genes are given only for firm matches. The size field is filled for only some rows; it gives once, few, many or a size class.

V gene	J gene	D gene	clone size	CDR3 DNA	CDR3 protein
TRBV4-3	TRBJ2-7	.	.	TGCGCCAGCAGCCAAGGACCTATGCGGGGGCACTACGAGCAGTACTTC	CASSQGPMRGHYEQYF
TRBV28	TRBJ2-1	.	.	TGTGCCAGCCACCCGGGGGCCTACAATGAGCAGTTCTTC	CASHPGAYNEQFF
TRBV24-1	TRBJ2-5	TRBD1	.	TGTGCCACCGGGACAGGGACCCACCAGTACTTC	CATGTGTHQYF
TRBV5-1	TRBJ2-2	TRBD2	.	TGCGCCAGCAGCTTTGGACTAGCGGGAGTGAACACCGGGGAGCTGTTTTTT	CASSFGLAGVNTGELFF
TRBV9	TRBJ2-5	TRBD1	.	TGTGCCAGCTCGACGACAGGGTTCCAAGAGACCCAGTACTTC	CASSTTGFQETQYF
TRBV28	TRBJ1-1	TRBD1	.	TGTGCCAGCAGTTCCGGACAGGGGGGAGGGACTGAAGCTTTCTTT	CASSSGQGGGTEAFF
TRBV7-2	TRBJ2-5	TRBD2	.	TGTGCCAGCAGCTTAGGGGTTAGCGGGAACGACGAGACCCAGTACTTC	CASSLGVSGNDETQYF
TRBV11-2	TRBJ1-6	.	.	TGTGCCAGCAGCTTCAATAATTCACCCCTCCACTTT	CASSFNNSPLHF
TRBV11-2	TRBJ2-3	.	.	TGTGCCAGCAGCTTAGCGGGGGTTAGCACAGATACGCAGTATTTT	CASSLAGVSTDTQYF
TRBV19	TRBJ1-5	TRBD1	once	TGTGCCAGTAGTACGCCCTGGGACAGGGTGAGTGTGTATCAGCCCCAGCATTTT	CASSTPWDRVSVYQPQHF
TRBV28	TRBJ1-1	.	.	TGTGCCAGCAGCATGACCCGGCGGGACACTGAAGCTTTCTTT	CASSMTRRDTEAFF
TRBV14	TRBJ2-5	TRBD1	.	TGTGCCAGCAGCCTGCAGGGGGCCTCGGGGACCCAGTACTTC	CASSLQGASGTQYF
TRBV19	TRBJ2-5	.	.	TGTGCCAGTAGGAATGAAGTGCAGGTCGAGACCCAGTACTTC	CASRNEVQVETQYF
TRBV28	TRBJ2-7	.	once	TGTGCCAGCAGTTTCCCCCGCGGCGGGTCTCACGAGCAGTACTTC	CASSFPRGGSHEQYF
TRBV29-1	TRBJ2-5	TRBD2	.	TGCAGCGTTGAAGATCGGAAATGGCCGGGGGGACGGGAGACCCAGTACTTC	CSVEDRKWPGGRETQYF
TRBV28	TRBJ1-1	.	.	TGTGCCAGCAGTCTTGGGGCTAACACTGAAGCTTTCTTT	CASSLGANTEAFF
TRBV18	TRBJ1-5	TRBD1	.	TGTGCCAGCTCACTGGGACAGCACAATCAGCCCCAGCATTTT	CASSLGQHNQPQHF
TRBV11-3	TRBJ1-6	.	.	TGTGCCAGCAGCTTATCCCAGTATAATTCACCCCTCCACTTT	CASSLSQYNSPLHF
TRBV28	TRBJ1-2	.	.	TGTGCCAGCATCGCGGCAACAAACTATGGCTACACCTTC	CASIAATNYGYTF
TRBV7-2	TRBJ2-2	.	few	TGTGCCAGCAGCTTACTGGCCACCGGGGAGCTGTTTTTT	CASSLLATGELFF
TRBV7-2	TRBJ1-2	.	.	TGTGCCAGCAGCGAGCGGACAGTAAGTGGCTACACCTTC	CASSERTVSGYTF
TRBV11-2	TRBJ2-7	TRBD2	.	TGTGCCAGCAGCTTAAACCCTAGCGGGCAATACGAGCAGTACTTC	CASSLNPSGQYEQYF
TRBV6-5	TRBJ2-7	.	.	TGTGCCAGCAGTTACTCCGCCAGGGTCTACGAGCAGTACTTC	CASSYSARVYEQYF
TRBV4-1	TRBJ2-6	TRBD1	.	TGCGCCAGCAGCCAACTGGGGGACAGGGCCTCTGGGGCCAACGTCCTGACTTTC	CASSQLGDRASGANVLTF
TRBV28	TRBJ1-4	TRBD1	.	TGTGCCAGCAGTTGGACAGGGGCTAATGAAAAACTGTTTTTT	CASSWTGANEKLFF
TRBV15	TRBJ2-7	TRBD2	.	TGTGCCACCAGCAGGGGGGGGTACTCCTACGAGCAGTACTTC	CATSRGGYSYEQYF
TRBV7-8	TRBJ2-2	TRBD2	.	TGTGCCAGCAGCCGTCGGGAGGGGGACACCGGGGAGCTGTTTTTT	CASSRREGDTGELFF
TRBV6-8	TRBJ2-1	TRBD2	.	TGTGCCAGCAGAACTCTAGCGGGAGTATGGTACAATGAGCAGTTCTTC	CASRTLAGVWYNEQFF
TRBV9	TRBJ2-5	.	.	TGTGCCAGCAACTCCTACAGGGTGACGGGGGAGACCCAGTACTTC	CASNSYRVTGETQYF
TRBV28	TRBJ2-7	TRBD2	once	TGTGCCAGCAGTTCTTTCGGACTAGCGGGAGGGAAGTACGAGCAGTACTTC	CASSSFGLAGGKYEQYF
TRBV2	TRBJ2-5	TRBD1	.	TGTGCCAGCAGTGAAGGCCCCCGGGACAGTCAAGAGACCCAGTACTTC	CASSEGPRDSQETQYF
TRBV6-4	TRBJ1-2	.	.	TGTGCCAGCAGTAGAATCCATGGGGGCACTAACTATGGCTACACCTTC	CASSRIHGGTNYGYTF